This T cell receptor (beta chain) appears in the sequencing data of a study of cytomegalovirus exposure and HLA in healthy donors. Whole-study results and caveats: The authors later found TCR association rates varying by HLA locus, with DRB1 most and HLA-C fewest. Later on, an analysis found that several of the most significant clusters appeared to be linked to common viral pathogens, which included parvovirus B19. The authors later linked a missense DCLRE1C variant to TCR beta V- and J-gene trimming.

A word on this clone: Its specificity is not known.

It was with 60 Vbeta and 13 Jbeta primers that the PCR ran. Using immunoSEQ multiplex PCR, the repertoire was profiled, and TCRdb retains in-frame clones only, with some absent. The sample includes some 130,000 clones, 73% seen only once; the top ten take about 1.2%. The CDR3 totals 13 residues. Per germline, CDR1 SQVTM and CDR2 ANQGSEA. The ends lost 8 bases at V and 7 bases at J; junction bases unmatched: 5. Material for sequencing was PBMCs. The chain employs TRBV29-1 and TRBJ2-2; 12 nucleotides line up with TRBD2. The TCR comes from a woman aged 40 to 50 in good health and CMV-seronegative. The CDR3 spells CSISSGGGGELFF. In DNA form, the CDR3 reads TGCAGCATCTCTAGCGGGGGGGGCGGGGAGCTGTTTTTT.